The following is a TCR beta chain sequence with its context. Germline lookup yields CDR1 SEHNR and CDR2 FQNEAQ (reference sequence). V lost 0 bases, J lost 4 bases, and 12 bases stayed unmatched. The CDR3 contains 19 residues. The data were produced by immunoSEQ multiplex PCR, yet TCRdb's version contains in-frame clones alone and is incomplete. The repertoire holds 120,000 or so clones, around 91% seen once, with around 1.7% in the top ten. These data belong to a study of T cell responses to AZD1222 COVID-19 vaccine. The rearrangement uses TRBV7-9 and TRBJ1-2; the match to TRBD1 covers 12 bases. Sequencing used peripheral blood, obtained on day 0 of AZD1222 vaccination. This receptor was identified in an adult in good health. The CDR3 loop reads CASSLAVPGQGAQSYGYTF. CDR3 in DNA: TGTGCCAGCAGCTTAGCGGTTCCGGGACAGGGGGCGCAGAGCTATGGCTACACCTTC.